Each of the 29 T cell receptor beta chains below was sequenced from the same sample in a study of cytomegalovirus exposure and HLA in healthy donors. Vbeta (60) and Jbeta (13) primers were used in the PCR. TCRdb keeps only in-frame clones here, not all; method: immunoSEQ multiplex PCR. The table shows 100,000 to 150,000 clones, with around four fifths occurring only once. Material: PBMCs. The receptors were sampled from a man in his late teens or twenties in good health and CMV-seropositive.

The rearrangement joins TRBV19 to TRBJ1-5; D gene uncertain. Germline values: CDR1 LNHDA, CDR2 SQIVND (reference sequence). This CDR3 spans 12 amino acids. V was cut by 7 bases and J by 4 bases, with 8 bases left in between. Here the CDR3 DNA reads TGTGCCAGTAAGGGAGGGAATCAGCCCCAGCATTTT. Translation gives CASKGGNQPQHF.

This sequence joins TRBV7-2 and TRBJ1-5; D is unresolved. The V end was cut by 0 bases, the J end by 0 bases, with 9 bases between. This CDR3 comprises 16 residues. In germline, CDR1 is SGHTA, CDR2 FQGNSA. The DNA of the CDR3 is TGTGCCAGCAGCTTAGCGAGAGATAATAGCAATCAGCCCCAGCATTTT. It codes for CASSLARDNSNQPQHF.

The chain combines TRBV6-6 with TRBJ2-7; D possibly corresponds to TRBD1 (6 bases). Germline assignment: CDR1 MNHNY and CDR2 SVGAGI (reference sequence). Trimming stripped 7 bases from V and 5 bases from J, with 21 bases between. This CDR3 spans 15 amino acids. CDR3 bases: TGTGCCAGCACACCCTGGGGTACAGGGATGAACGAGCAGTACTTC. Translating it yields CASTPWGTGMNEQYF.

The chain has TRBV5-6 and TRBJ2-7; perhaps TRBD1 as D (5 bases). This CDR3 spans 16 amino acids. The germline V gene has CDR1 SGHDT and CDR2 YYEEEE. Trimming shortened V by 4 bases and J by 3 bases, and 20 bases separated the two germline ends. CDR3 sequence: CASSNHKDTGIYEQYF. CDR3 nucleotides: TGTGCCAGCAGCAACCATAAAGACACAGGAATCTACGAGCAGTACTTC.

The J gene is TRBJ1-1, the V gene TRBV6-6; 7 nucleotides match TRBD1. V gave up 6 bases and J gave up 5 bases; unmatched junction bases: 9. Germline V lookup: CDR1 MNHNY, CDR2 SVGAGI (reference sequence). The CDR3 runs 14 residues. CDR3 nucleotides: TGTGCCAGCAGACTATATCCAGGGGGAACTGAAGCTTTCTTT. Translated: CASRLYPGGTEAFF.

V is TRBV30 and J is TRBJ1-1; D call uncertain. The CDR3 contains 16 residues. Per the germline V gene, CDR1 is GTSNPN and CDR2 is SVGIG (reference sequence). V lost 4 bases, J lost 1 base, and 19 bases lay in between. The CDR3 spells CAWIAPRMGWNTEAFF. CDR3 DNA sequence: TGTGCCTGGATAGCGCCGCGGATGGGCTGGAACACTGAAGCTTTCTTT.

This chain links TRBV4-1 with TRBJ2-7, with D maybe TRBD2 (6 bases). This CDR3 region has 15 residues. CDR1 is MGHRA, CDR2 YSYEKL, per germline. Between the trimmed V and J ends, which lost 6 bases and 2 bases, there was a span of 17 bases. CDR3 amino acids: CASRQTGTGAYEQYF. The CDR3 DNA follows: TGCGCCAGCAGGCAGACCGGGACGGGGGCCTACGAGCAGTACTTC.

This chain joins TRBV5-6 and TRBJ2-2; no clear D. Germline CDR1 and CDR2: SGHDT and YYEEEE. Trimming shortened V by 2 bases and J by 3 bases, and 11 bases separated the two germline ends. This CDR3 is built from 15 residues. The CDR3 DNA reads TGTGCCAGCAGCTTTCGTTCCAGCGACACCGGGGAGCTGTTTTTT. Encoded protein: CASSFRSSDTGELFF.

The genes are TRBV18 and TRBJ2-5; TRBD2 might be the D (7 bases). Trimming stripped 1 base from V and 2 bases from J, with 17 bases between. Germline CDR1 KGHSH, CDR2 LQKENI. This CDR3 has 17 amino acids. The CDR3 here is CASSPLSGGATQETQYF. CDR3 sequence (DNA): TGTGCCAGCTCACCACTGTCGGGGGGCGCCACACAAGAGACCCAGTACTTC.

The CDR3 DNA follows: TGTGCCAGCAGCCTCGCGGCCAGCTCGAACACTGAAGCTTTCTTT. The encoded protein is CASSLAASSNTEAFF. This chain links TRBV7-9 with TRBJ1-1; D call uncertain. The germline V gene has CDR1 SEHNR and CDR2 FQNEAQ (reference sequence). V lost 5 bases to trimming and J lost 1 base, with 14 bases between them. The CDR3 has 15 residues. The full variable domain, with the rest looked up from reference TRBV7-9 and TRBJ1-1, is DTGVSQNPRHKITKRGQNVTFRCDPISEHNRLYWYRQTLGQGPEFLTYFQNEAQLEKSRLLSDRFSAERPKGSFSTLEIQRTEQGDSAMYLCASSLAASSNTEAFFGQGTRLTVV.

The V call is TRBV2, the J call TRBJ2-3; TRBD2 agrees at 9 bases. This CDR3 is 16 amino acids long. V was pared by 8 bases and J by 5 bases, with 14 bases of the junction left unmatched. Germline lookup yields CDR1 SNHLY and CDR2 FYNNEI. The CDR3 DNA follows: TGTGCCAGCTCCATGACTGGCGGGGGGGCCAAAGATACGCAGTATTTT. Its translation is CASSMTGGGAKDTQYF. The complete variable domain, with remaining parts taken from reference TRBV2 and TRBJ2-3, reads EPEVTQTPSHQVTQMGQEVILRCVPISNHLYFYWYRQILGQKVEFLVSFYNNEISEKSEIFDDQFSVERPDGSNFTLKIRSTKLEDSAMYFCASSMTGGGAKDTQYFGPGTRLTVL.

A single count supports this clone. The V call is TRBV29-1, the J call TRBJ1-6; 8 bases line up with TRBD1. There are 13 residues in the CDR3. The trim removed 5 bases at V and 6 bases at J, leaving 3 bases unmatched. Germline lookup yields CDR1 SQVTM and CDR2 ANQGSEA. The CDR3 protein is CSVRQGSNSPLHF. CDR3 DNA sequence: TGCAGCGTTAGACAGGGGTCTAATTCACCCCTCCACTTT.

V is TRBV10-3 and J is TRBJ1-6; tentative D call: TRBD1 (5 bases). Per germline, CDR1 ENHRY and CDR2 SYGVKD. Trimming stripped 7 bases from V and 5 bases from J, with 9 bases between. The CDR3 contains 13 residues. In DNA form, the CDR3 reads TGTGCCATCAACGACAGCAATAATTCACCCCTCCACTTT. It specifies CAINDSNNSPLHF.

CDR3 protein: CASSLARGSYEQYF. The CDR3 DNA is TGTGCCAGCAGCTTAGCGCGGGGATCCTACGAGCAGTACTTC. The gene calls are TRBV7-6 and TRBJ2-7; the D gene is possibly TRBD2 (6 bases). Deletions cut 0 bases from V and 1 base from J, with 7 bases between. This CDR3 spans 14 amino acids. Germline loops: CDR1 SGHVS, CDR2 FNYEAQ.

This clone came up a few times. The chain couples TRBV7-9 to TRBJ2-1; 8 bases agree with TRBD2. Germline V gene sequence: CDR1 SEHNR, CDR2 FQNEAQ (reference sequence). With V trimmed by 6 bases and J by 4 bases, 8 bases remained unmatched. This CDR3 contains 15 residues. CDR3 loop: CASRRSGGRYNEQFF. CDR3 in DNA: TGTGCCAGCAGACGAAGCGGGGGCCGGTACAATGAGCAGTTCTTC. The full variable domain, in which reference TRBV7-9 and TRBJ2-1 provide the parts outside the CDR3, is DTGVSQNPRHKITKRGQNVTFRCDPISEHNRLYWYRQTLGQGPEFLTYFQNEAQLEKSRLLSDRFSAERPKGSFSTLEIQRTEQGDSAMYLCASRRSGGRYNEQFFGPGTRLTVL.

The chain uses TRBV2 and TRBJ2-7; TRBD1 is a possible D gene (6 bases). The germline CDR1 and CDR2 sequences are SNHLY and FYNNEI. The CDR3 consists of 14 residues. V lost 6 bases and J 2 bases, leaving 14 bases between the germline ends. DNA for the CDR3: TGTGCCAGCAGCCCACAGGGAAGCGCCTACGAGCAGTACTTC. This encodes CASSPQGSAYEQYF.

J is TRBJ2-5 and V is TRBV30, with TRBD1 matching 7 bases. Germline CDR1 reads GTSNPN; CDR2 reads SVGIG (reference sequence). The CDR3 sequence is 13 residues long. The J segment lost 0 bases and the V segment lost 5 bases, leaving 3 bases of the junction unmatched. In DNA, the CDR3 is TGTGCCTGGCAGGGACAGTACCAAGAGACCCAGTACTTC. Its protein is CAWQGQYQETQYF.

The chain has TRBV7-3 and TRBJ1-2; D uncertain. Trimming took 0 bases from V and 7 from J, leaving 18 bases between them. The CDR3 runs to 16 residues. The germline V gene has CDR1 SGHTA and CDR2 FQGTGA. This chain's CDR3 is CASSLTDGEGRSGYTF. In DNA, the CDR3 is TGTGCCAGCAGCTTAACCGACGGGGAGGGTCGGAGTGGCTACACCTTC.

The chain has TRBV9 and TRBJ1-3, with D possibly TRBD1 on 5 matching bases. Germline CDR1 is SGDLS and CDR2 is YYNGEE. The CDR3 spans 16 residues. V was shortened by 3 bases and J by 2 bases, with 15 bases between the two germline ends. The CDR3 region has the DNA TGTGCCAGCAGCGCATCCAGGGAAATCCCTGGAAACACCATATATTTT. Translating it yields CASSASREIPGNTIYF.

The J gene is TRBJ2-3, the V gene TRBV13; D is ambiguous. Trimming took off 5 bases at V and 4 bases at J, with 10 bases between the two ends. The CDR3 sequence is 13 residues long. CDR1 is PRHDT, CDR2 FYEKMQ, per germline (reference sequence). The CDR3 region has the DNA TGTGCCAGCAGCACCCAGATGCCAGATACGCAGTATTTT. Protein: CASSTQMPDTQYF.

The chain links TRBV18 to TRBJ1-5; D remains unclear. Trimming left V 3 bases short and J 4 bases short, with 13 bases between. Germline lookup yields CDR1 KGHSH and CDR2 LQKENI. The CDR3 runs 15 residues. CDR3 in amino acids: CASSPQAGTNQPQHF. The DNA of the CDR3 is TGTGCCAGCTCACCCCAGGCGGGCACTAATCAGCCCCAGCATTTT.

The CDR3 coding sequence is TGTGCCAGCAGTTACTCGCTCGGCGGGGAGGCGGAGACCCAGTACTTC. Translation gives CASSYSLGGEAETQYF. The chain joins TRBV6-6 to TRBJ2-5; D may be TRBD2 (6 bases). The CDR3 is 16 residues long. The germline V gene has CDR1 MNHNY and CDR2 SVGAGI (reference sequence). V lost 0 bases and J lost 5, with 16 bases in between.

V is TRBV7-9 and J is TRBJ2-2, with D unresolved. Trimming pared 8 bases from V and 6 bases from J, leaving 10 bases between. CDR1 is SEHNR and CDR2 is FQNEAQ in the germline V gene (reference sequence). The CDR3 totals 12 residues. The CDR3 loop reads CASPPPAGELFF. The CDR3 nucleotides are TGTGCCAGCCCCCCCCCGGCCGGGGAGCTGTTTTTT.

Details on this clone: One end of the junction varies from germline; a read error may be responsible. The V call is TRBV7-2, the J call TRBJ2-3; 10 nucleotides agree with TRBD2. Germline CDR1 reads SGHTA; CDR2 reads FQGNSA. The CDR3 length is 15 residues. The CDR3 loop reads CASSVAGGRTDTQYF. Written as DNA, the CDR3 is TGTGCCAGCAGCGTAGCGGGGGGAAGGACAGATACGCAGTATTTT. Variable domain in full (rest from reference TRBV7-2 and TRBJ2-3): GAGVSQSPSNKVTEKGKDVELRCDPISGHTALYWYRQSLGQGLEFLIYFQGNSAPDKSGLPSDRFSAERTGGSVSTLTIQRTQQEDSAVYLCASSVAGGRTDTQYFGPGTRLTVL.

This sequence joins TRBV6-6 and TRBJ2-7; weak D call: TRBD1 (5 bases). This CDR3 is 13 amino acids long. Germline lookup yields CDR1 MNHNY and CDR2 SVGAGI (reference sequence). Trimming cost V 10 bases and J 3 bases, with 16 bases left between them. In DNA, the CDR3 is TGTGCCACCACCCCCAGGGTAGACTACGAGCAGTACTTC. Protein sequence: CATTPRVDYEQYF.

This chain joins TRBV28 and TRBJ1-5, with TRBD1 identical over 8 bases. In germline, CDR1 is MDHEN, CDR2 SYDVKM. This CDR3 has 15 residues. V was pared by 6 bases and J by 5 bases, with 9 bases of the junction left unmatched. The DNA for the CDR3 is TGTGCCAGCAGAGCTCGGGACAGGCGTCATCAGCCCCAGCATTTT. Translating gives CASRARDRRHQPQHF.

The chain carries TRBV27 and TRBJ2-2; D is unclear. CDR1 is MNHEY and CDR2 is SMNVEV in the germline V gene (reference sequence). CDR3 size: 11 residues. The ends were cut back, 6 bases at V and 8 bases at J, with 7 bases in the middle. As DNA, the CDR3 is TGTGCCAGCAGGAGCATGGGGGAGCTGTTTTTT. Protein: CASRSMGELFF.

As regards this clone: Other DNA sequences in this sample translate to the same CDR3. CDR3 DNA sequence: TGTGCCAGCAGTGAGCAGGGAAATCAGCCCCAGCATTTT. It is translated as CASSEQGNQPQHF. The chain links TRBV6-1 to TRBJ1-5; perhaps TRBD1 as D (5 bases). Germline values: CDR1 MNHNS, CDR2 SASEGT. There are 13 residues in the CDR3. V lost 3 bases, J lost 4 bases, and 7 bases lay in between.

This chain joins TRBV13 and TRBJ1-3; D remains unclear. Germline lookup yields CDR1 PRHDT and CDR2 FYEKMQ (reference sequence). This CDR3 is 18 amino acids long. Trimming pared 4 bases from V and 0 bases from J, leaving 19 bases between. Written as DNA, the CDR3 is TGTGCCAGCAGCTATAGCCTCACAAGGCGTAGCTCTGGAAACACCATATATTTT. Translated: CASSYSLTRRSSGNTIYF.